A selection of T cell receptor beta chains follows, all from one sample in a study of a mutant IDH1 vaccine in newly diagnosed glioma. Sequenced by immunoSEQ multiplex PCR; TCRdb stores in-frame clones only, minus some. The sample comprises some 49,000 clones, approximately 80% of which are singletons, and around 4.7% rests with the top ten. These receptors' targets are unknown. The sequenced sample was PBMCs, obtained from a glioma patient whose treatment included an IDH1 peptide vaccine. Receptors were obtained from a woman in her thirties or forties with glioma. Some clones in this sample may be carry-over from other donors' samples. Each CDR3 is given with its conserved first and last residue. A D gene is named only where the DNA matches it firmly. The size field is filled for only some rows; it gives once, few, many or a size class.

clone_size j_call v_call d_call cdr3_nt cdr3_aa
- TRBJ2-5 TRBV30 - TGTGCCTGCTGGAACAGCCTCCAAGAGACCCAGTACTTC CACWNSLQETQYF
few TRBJ1-1 TRBV20-1 - TGCAGTGCTAGTACTACTGAAGCTTTCTTT CSASTTEAFF
- TRBJ1-4 TRBV9 - TGTGCCAGCAGCGCCTCCGGGGGGCTGGGTGAAAAACTGTTTTTT CASSASGGLGEKLFF
- TRBJ2-7 TRBV5-4 - TGTGCCAGCAGGCCTGACAGTACCTACGAGCAGTACTTC CASRPDSTYEQYF
- TRBJ2-3 TRBV29-1 - TGCAGCGTTGCGAAGGGAGGTGCGGTAACAGATACGCAGTATTTT CSVAKGGAVTDTQYF
- TRBJ1-2 TRBV25-1 - TGTGCCAGCAGTGAAGCTTCGGGTGGCTACACCTTC CASSEASGGYTF
- TRBJ2-3 TRBV18 TRBD1 TGTGCCAGCTCACCAGGGACAGGGGGAGCGAGCACAGATACGCAGTATTTT CASSPGTGGASTDTQYF
- TRBJ2-7 TRBV21-1 - TGTGCCAGCAGATCTGGACAGGGGGCTGACGAGCAGTACTTC CASRSGQGADEQYF
- TRBJ2-5 TRBV6-1 - TGTGCCAGCTCCGGAGGGTTGGTTCAAGAGACCCAGTACTTC CASSGGLVQETQYF
few TRBJ1-5 TRBV27 - TGTGCCAGCAGTCCCTCCGCAGGAGATAGCAATCAGCCCCAGCATTTT CASSPSAGDSNQPQHF
few TRBJ1-2 TRBV30 - TGTGCCTGGAGTTCGATGGTTGGCTACACCTTC CAWSSMVGYTF
few TRBJ1-1 TRBV5-1 - TGCGCCAGCAGCTTGCTCCCTCGGGGGGGGAACACTGAAGCTTTCTTT CASSLLPRGGNTEAFF
- TRBJ2-5 TRBV9 - TGTGCCAGCAGCTACCAGGGTGGTTGGGAGACCCAGTACTTC CASSYQGGWETQYF
- TRBJ2-3 TRBV19 - TGTGCCAGTAGTGCCCGCCTCACAGATACGCAGTATTTT CASSARLTDTQYF
- TRBJ2-3 TRBV2 TRBD2 TGTGCCAGCAGTACCGGACTAGCGGGGGGCACAAGTACGCAGTATTTT CASSTGLAGGTSTQYF
- TRBJ1-2 TRBV6-5 - TGTGCCAGCAGTTACTCGAGCAGCTACTATGGCTACACCTTC CASSYSSSYYGYTF
- TRBJ2-1 TRBV13 TRBD1 TGTGCCAGCAGCGTCAGGGGGATTAATGAGCAGTTCTTC CASSVRGINEQFF
once TRBJ1-5 TRBV10-3 - TGTGCCATCAGTGAAGTAGAGGGGCCGAATCAGCCCCAGCATTTT CAISEVEGPNQPQHF
- TRBJ1-5 TRBV30 - TGTGCCTGGAGTGCAGATAGCAATCAGCCCCAGCATTTT CAWSADSNQPQHF
- TRBJ2-7 TRBV18 - TGTGCCAGCTCACCATCCCAGGGCTACGAGCAGTACTTC CASSPSQGYEQYF
few TRBJ1-1 TRBV18 TRBD1 TGTGCCAGCTCACCCGTCGGACAGGGTAACACTGAAGCTTTCTTT CASSPVGQGNTEAFF
few TRBJ1-5 TRBV10-2 - TGCGCCAGCAGTGTGGCCGGGTTAAATCAGCCCCAGCATTTT CASSVAGLNQPQHF
- TRBJ2-1 TRBV6-1 TRBD1 TGTGCCAGCTCTCCTACACAACAGGGGACGGAGTTCTTC CASSPTQQGTEFF
- TRBJ2-1 TRBV11-2 TRBD2 TGTGCCAGCAGCTTTCTAGCGGGGGGGAATATTTACAATGAGCAGTTCTTC CASSFLAGGNIYNEQFF
once TRBJ1-2 TRBV5-1 TRBD1 TGCGCCAGCAGCTCCCCGGACAGGGGGGAAGGCTACACCTTC CASSSPDRGEGYTF
- TRBJ2-1 TRBV7-2 TRBD2 TGTGCCAGCAGCTCGTGGCGGGGGACGTCCTCCTACAATGAGCAGTTCTTC CASSSWRGTSSYNEQFF
- TRBJ1-5 TRBV7-6 TRBD1 TGTGCCAGCAGCACCCACGGGACAGGGTGTCATCAGCCCCAGCATTTT CASSTHGTGCHQPQHF
- TRBJ2-7 TRBV30 - TGTGCCTGGAGGAGCAGGGCCTACGAGCAGTACTTC CAWRSRAYEQYF
- TRBJ1-1 TRBV15 - TGTGCCACCAGCAGGGGGCCAACGATTAAAGCTTTCTTT CATSRGPTIKAFF
- TRBJ1-1 TRBV5-1 - TGCGCCAGCAGCCCGGCCCCGGTAACAGGGATGAACACTGAAGCTTTCTTT CASSPAPVTGMNTEAFF
- TRBJ2-7 TRBV30 TRBD1 TGTGCCTGGAGTGCCTGGCGGACAGGGGGCAGGTACGAGCAGTACTTC CAWSAWRTGGRYEQYF